Reported below is one T cell receptor (beta chain). Its antigen is unknown. All of the isolated RNA was reverse transcribed, so expressed TCRB transcripts were sequenced. Generated by immunoSEQ multiplex PCR, the TCRdb table keeps only in-frame clones and is missing some. The sample records some 23,000 clones, under 70% being singletons. The data derive from a study of beta chain features in type 1 diabetes. The study, taken as a whole, reports: The study found fewer insertions and more deletions at VDJ junctions in type 1 diabetes patients. Moderately but significantly shorter TCRB CDR3s were found in Type 1 diabetes patients in all four CD4+ subsets.

Germline assignment: CDR1 MGHDK and CDR2 SYGVNS. Trimming removed 1 base at V and 7 bases at J, with 5 bases between. The length of the CDR3 is 12 residues. The rearrangement links TRBV25-1 to TRBJ2-1; D is uncertain. The specimen sequenced was stem cell memory CD4+ T cells from blood. The sequence was obtained from a woman in her forties with type 1 diabetes. The CDR3 sequence is CASSESGNEQFF. In nucleotides, the CDR3 is TGTGCCAGCAGTGAATCAGGAAATGAGCAGTTCTTC.